This is a list of T cell receptor beta chains from one sample in a study of blood T cell repertoires in COVID-19. Using immunoSEQ multiplex PCR, the repertoire was profiled, and TCRdb retains in-frame clones only, with some absent. Of fewer than 200,000 clones in the sample, roughly 87% were seen once. Sequencing input: peripheral blood. These receptors originate from a woman between 65 and 79 years old with acute or convalescent COVID-19. Both conserved end residues are part of each CDR3. The D gene is left open where the match is weak. Some rows have no size entry. The others give once, few or many, or a class for an expanded clone.

abundance	d_gene	v_gene	j_gene	CDR3nt	CDR3aa
.	TRBD1	TRBV9	TRBJ1-2	TGTGCCAGCAGCGGCATAAACAGGGGGCTGTATGGCTACACCTTC	CASSGINRGLYGYTF
.	TRBD1	TRBV19	TRBJ1-1	TGTGCCAGTAGCCTGGGGACAGGGATTATGAACACTGAAGCTTTCTTT	CASSLGTGIMNTEAFF
.	TRBD2	TRBV5-4	TRBJ2-7	TGTGCCAGCAGCCTCCTAGCCCTAGCGGGTTCCGAGCAGTACTTC	CASSLLALAGSEQYF
.	TRBD1	TRBV6-5	TRBJ2-7	TGTGCCACCCAGTTAGTACAGGGGTCCTACGAGCAGTACTTC	CATQLVQGSYEQYF
.	.	TRBV12-2	TRBJ1-2	TGTGCAAGTCGTTCGACAGGGGACTATGGCTACACCTTC	CASRSTGDYGYTF
.	.	TRBV27	TRBJ1-1	TGTGCCAGCAGTTCCCCAGGGTTATCCACTGAAGCTTTCTTT	CASSSPGLSTEAFF
.	TRBD1	TRBV10-3	TRBJ1-3	TGTGCCCAGTCACAGGGGTCCGACTCTGGAAACACCATATATTTT	CAQSQGSDSGNTIYF
.	TRBD2	TRBV2	TRBJ2-1	TGTGCCAGCAGTGTGCGACTAGCGGGGATCCAAATGGTCGATGAGCAGTTCTTC	CASSVRLAGIQMVDEQFF
few	.	TRBV5-1	TRBJ2-2	TGCGCCAGCAGCTTAGCTCCTGGGGCCGCTGGGGAGCTGTTTTTT	CASSLAPGAAGELFF
.	.	TRBV2	TRBJ1-2	TGTGCCAGCAGTGAAATGAGGGTAAACTATGGCTACACCTTC	CASSEMRVNYGYTF
.	TRBD2	TRBV19	TRBJ2-5	TGTGCCAGTAGGCTAGCGGGCCAAGAGACCCAGTACTTC	CASRLAGQETQYF
.	.	TRBV7-3	TRBJ2-1	TGTGCCAGCAGCTTACCCGGCGGGCTGGAGGAGCAGTTCTTC	CASSLPGGLEEQFF
.	.	TRBV6-5	TRBJ1-2	TGTGCCAGCAGAGGTACAGGCTGGGGAGGCTACACCTTC	CASRGTGWGGYTF
.	.	TRBV6-5	TRBJ2-1	TGTGCCAGCAGTCCGGACTATTCGAACAATGAGCAGTTCTTC	CASSPDYSNNEQFF
.	.	TRBV7-9	TRBJ2-2	TGTGCCAGCAGCAGAGTACAGAACGGGGAGCTGTTTTTT	CASSRVQNGELFF
.	TRBD1	TRBV6-5	TRBJ1-2	TGTGCCAGCAGCCCCCGTCGAGGGGGCTCCTATGGCTACACCTTC	CASSPRRGGSYGYTF
few	TRBD2	TRBV9	TRBJ2-3	TGTGCCAGCAGCGACTCCCAGCGGGAGGCGCTCACAGATACGCAGTATTTT	CASSDSQREALTDTQYF
.	.	TRBV13	TRBJ1-1	TGTGCCAGCAGCGTGGGACACTTGAACACTGAAGCTTTCTTT	CASSVGHLNTEAFF
.	.	TRBV7-3	TRBJ1-1	TGTGCCAGCAGCGCGTCAGGCAGGGGTAAAGCTTTCTTT	CASSASGRGKAFF
.	TRBD2	TRBV11-2	TRBJ2-1	TGTGCCAGCAGCGCCACTAGCGGGGGGTACAATGAGCAGTTCTTC	CASSATSGGYNEQFF